This entry concerns a single T cell receptor (beta chain). Its antigen is still unknown. Base-call qualities are not available, and no considerably larger clone is one nucleotide away. This sample was taken from a study of cytomegalovirus exposure and HLA in healthy donors (dated by TCRdb to the late 2010s). For the wider study: According to an earlier analysis of several hundred of the donors, some 170 million T cells yielded some 110 million unique TCR beta sequences and approximately 300 Gb of sequence data. A later genetic analysis took genome-wide SNP genotypes for about three fifths of the 666 donors and used that subset as a discovery cohort. In the later analysis, no new phenotypic data were used to find candidate immune exposures; instead, reliance was placed on TCR beta sequences and their occurrence across donors. The study was designed to test whether signatures of past pathogen exposure could be identified by cataloging public T cell receptors. To decide whether each TCR beta V gene segment behaved as functional or pseudogenic, an earlier analysis of some 540 of the donors relied on high-throughput TCR beta sequencing. Approximately 300 gigabases of sequencing data and about 92 million unique TCR sequences made up an early release that covered around 640 HLA-typed donors. Several DR-DQ haplotypes were treated as single units for association and clustering because of strong linkage in the cohort. Besides the first cohort of 500 to 700 subjects, a separate validation cohort made up of 120 different subjects was used. A later analysis re-analyzed previously published TCR beta repertoires from roughly 630 donors and added high-resolution HLA genotyping to study TCR occurrence patterns. The genetic ancestry cluster associated with self-reported Caucasian donors included around four fifths of the roughly 400 genotyped donors. High-throughput TCR immunosequencing, statistical association of individual TCRs with disease status, and machine learning were combined to predict cytomegalovirus infection status. The study profiled the T cell repertoires of 500 to 800 subjects by immunosequencing and related them to cytomegalovirus serostatus. On average, approximately 250,000 unique TCR beta nucleotide sequences were sequenced per donor among 398 genotyped donors of the cohort, with roughly 18% of those sequences being non-productive. Donor age, sex, ethnicity and CMV serostatus were compiled together with the repertoire data. Typing coverage varied by locus: roughly 629-630 donors for A, B, C, DRB1 and DQB1; some 520 for DQA1; about 570 for DPA1; roughly 470 for DPB1. HLA typing covered class I and class II loci at four-digit resolution. Every discovery cohort repertoire had been produced on one sequencing platform.

The library was prepared using the immunoSEQ multiplex PCR assay. For the multiplex PCR, a mixture combining 60 forward primers for TCR Vbeta segments and 13 reverse primers for TCR Jbeta segments was used. A multiplex PCR assay on genomic DNA amplified the CDR3 region of rearranged TCR beta genes. On the Illumina HiSeq System, the amplified TCR beta libraries were sequenced as 87-base-pair reads. From the authors' description of their analysis: A later analysis counted approximately 84 million unique TCR beta chains across the 600 to 850 repertoires, and around 9.9 million of these chains were shared by at least two donors. To remove PCR and sequencing errors, raw reads were error-corrected and collapsed into unique sequences using a nearest-neighbor algorithm that merged closely related sequences. To assign V, D and J gene segments, CDR3 sequences were aligned to IMGT reference sequences. For a sequence to be retained, at least a six-nucleotide match to both a V gene segment and a J gene segment was required. Rearrangements were classified as productive when the CDR3 lacked stop codons and remained in frame with V and J, and all other rearrangements were classified as non-productive. CDR3 was defined by IMGT convention, running from the second conserved V-encoded cysteine to the conserved J-encoded phenylalanine. The earlier analysis of about 530 of the donors excluded any sequence lacking an unambiguous match to a single V gene segment. An earlier analysis of several hundred of the donors called V segments functional above 56.7% productive rearrangements and segregating when the between-donor standard deviation exceeded 5%. A statistical classification framework was built for diagnosing cytomegalovirus status from the catalog of TCR beta chain sequences. A later analysis assigned V and J genes by comparing TCR nucleotide sequences with IMGT/GENE-DB human TR gene sequences. A later analysis assigned CDR3 sequences and most-parsimonious VDJ recombination scenarios with the TCRdist pipeline. In a later analysis, each TCR beta chain was defined by its CDR3 amino acid sequence together with its V-gene family, and reads without a unique V-gene family were excluded. To address suspected cross-contamination and a sequencing artifact, a later analysis removed roughly 580 highly shared, low-generation-probability nucleotide sequences. A later analysis calculated a clonal expansion index for each public chain from normalized within-repertoire ranks of inferred template counts. A later analysis computed generation probabilities with a VDJ recombination model fitted to out-of-frame rearrangements, and checked the results against IGoR. In a later analysis, TCR-TCR, TCR-HLA and TCR-CMV co-occurrence was scored with hypergeometric tests, and a repertoire-size bias correction was applied to TCR pairs. In a later analysis, false discovery rates were estimated by permuting HLA or CMV assignments 20 times. In a later analysis, co-occurring TCRs were grouped with DBSCAN, and TCRdist sequence similarity was added when clustering was performed within HLA-allele-positive subsets. For co-occurrence clustering, repertoires with fewer than 30,000 or more than 120,000 public chains were excluded, along with a handful of repertoires with anomalous nucleotide sharing. TCRdb stores this immuneACCESS table with in-frame sequences only. Part of the clones is absent; in the studies checked, under half of the shortfall reflects unresolved V genes, and no reason is known for the rest. V and J calls and clone size follow that table, whereas D and trimming were derived from the DNA. Within this sample are 90,000 to 120,000 clones, with 60% to 80% of them counted one time only. Clones ranked in the top ten supply around 4.8% of the sample.

What the work shows at the level of the full study, not this receptor alone: In a later analysis, TCR association rates were found to vary across HLA loci, with the most associated TCRs seen for DRB1 alleles and the fewest for HLA-C alleles. The 87-base-pair reads could not distinguish some IMGT-functional V segments, including TRBV6-2 and TRBV6-3, so those segments were excluded. According to the authors, the approach could potentially be generalized to other disease states and immunological phenotypes. In the study, 150 to 200 TCR beta chains were listed as associated with cytomegalovirus. Because HLA typing was unavailable for some donors at each locus, only the typed subset was used in association tests. In a later genetic analysis, fewer N-insertions in productive TCRs were reported among donors in an Asian-associated ancestry cluster than the roughly 640-donor mean. A later analysis found that most CMV-associated TCR beta chains appeared HLA-restricted, with HLA associations seemingly driven largely by CMV exposure. In a later analysis, several top co-occurrence clusters were reported to appear linked to parvovirus B19, influenza, CMV and Epstein-Barr virus. The presence/absence analyses assumed that sequencing depth was roughly uniform across donors, and that assumption may not be true. A further reported finding was that TCR beta sequences accurately predicted the HLA-A and HLA-B alleles for most subjects in the first cohort. While some public TCRs were present in many individuals, most TCR sequences turned up only very rarely across donors. Immune exposure information for the cohort was limited to CMV serostatus. A later genetic analysis associated a missense DCLRE1C variant with V-gene and J-gene trimming of TCR beta chains, and an independent cohort replicated the association. The classifier was reported to diagnose cytomegalovirus status with high specificity and sensitivity in both the original and validation cohorts. A cluster of highly shared sequence variants was judged likely to be a technical artifact of the sequencing pipeline. Linkage disequilibrium might explain the correlated functional status among segregating V segments, but an unknown experimental factor could not be excluded. The earlier analysis of about 600 of the donors excluded approximately 15 rarely observed V segments, including chromosome 9 orphons, because counts were too low. In a later analysis, HLA-associated TCR beta chains were found to be more clonally expanded and to have lower generation probabilities than equally common non-associated chains. In vitro tests confirmed that a few of the cytomegalovirus-associated TCR beta chains recognize cytomegalovirus antigens. A later analysis associated about 16,000 TCR beta sequences with specific HLA alleles at a false discovery rate of 0.05. Only TCR beta chains were sequenced in this cohort, and the absence of alpha or paired-chain data limited detectable features. Assigning TCR associations to individual alleles was difficult when HLA alleles, especially DR and DQ, strongly co-occurred. An earlier analysis of approximately 540 of the donors showed that most TCR beta V segments appeared in productive rearrangements either about 87% or about 30% of the time, which broadly matched IMGT annotations.

From the germline V gene, CDR1 is MGHRA and CDR2 is YSYEKL. From cysteine to phenylalanine, the CDR3 is 15 amino acids long. The CDR3 DNA has 45 bases and is translated from base 1. The junction shows trimming of 5 bases on V and 5 bases on J, and the gene matches do not reach 6 bases of it. The cohort was made up of 500 to 800 healthy bone marrow donors. At the time of sampling, every cohort member was nominally healthy, though immune exposures that went unrecorded were likely present. The donor tested CMV seropositive and was one of the 289 seropositive cohort members. Every donor gave a peripheral blood sample, and the peripheral blood mononuclear cells from that sample were used for TCR beta sequencing. Genomic DNA was extracted from the blood cell samples with the Qiagen DNeasy Blood Extraction Kit.

The V gene is TRBV4-1 and the J gene is TRBJ2-5; TRBD1 agrees with 12 junctional bases. The receptor comes from a woman under 30 in good health and CMV-seropositive. Material for sequencing was PBMCs. At the DNA level, the sequence is TGCGCCAGCAGCTTCCGGGACAGGGGGCGGGAGACCCAGTACTTC. It codes for CASSFRDRGRETQYF.